This T cell receptor beta chain was profiled in a study of molecular identifiers for immune sequencing clone quantification. Naive CD8 T cells underwent sorting with the CD8+CD4-CCR7+CD45RA+ definition. Looked up from germline, CDR1 is MNHEY and CDR2 is SMNVEV (reference sequence). The CDR3 extends over 15 amino acids. V was pared by 2 bases and J by 0 bases, with 11 bases between. TCRdb redid the calling of the PCR reads with MiXCR, one entry per CDR3 protein. The table includes some 94,000 distinct CDR3 sequences, approximately 23% detected once. A few counts support this clonotype. The chain combines TRBV27 with TRBJ2-7; D may correspond to TRBD1 or TRBD2 (6 bases each). The sample comprised naive CD8+ T cells from blood, with Jurkat cell RNA spiked in. Subset given: FACS-sorted CD8+CD4-CCR7+CD45RA+ naive T cells. The TCR comes from a human donor in good health. Some libraries in this study had Jurkat cell RNA spiked in. The CDR3 reads CASSLSRGRSYEQYF. The CDR3 DNA sequence: TGTGCCAGCAGTTTAAGCCGGGGGCGCTCCTACGAGCAGTACTTC.